This TCR beta chain is drawn from a study of tumor-infiltrating lymphocytes in primary liver carcinoma. Study-level information: The study included patients who were men and women aged 30 to 69 years. General study results and limits: Whereas tumor region pairs overlapped more, tumor-adjacent and tumor-blood pairs overlapped less. The difference in top-250-clone fraction between tumors and blood was significant, favoring tumors (p = 0.039).

Co-extraction yielded RNA and DNA from 20-30 mg of unsorted bulk tissue. Among the patients, all had chronic HBV infection and none had been treated. TCR beta cDNA was made from 450 to 550 ng total RNA with a constant-region primer. Slightly modified ARM-PCR with three nested multiplex PCR rounds yielded TCR beta libraries. A C-beta reverse primer was combined with TRBV1-TRBV30 forward primers in the first two PCR rounds, and each round had 10 cycles. TCRdb reprocessed the multiplex PCR reads via MiXCR and lists one record per CDR3 protein. Among about 120,000 distinct CDR3 sequences listed, about two thirds were seen once. CDR3 length equals 15 residues. V was shortened by 5 bases and J by 5 bases, with 19 bases between the two germline ends. In germline, CDR1 is SEHNR, CDR2 FQNEAQ (reference sequence). Notes on this clonotype: Its antigen is not identified.

The rearrangement joins TRBV7-9 to TRBJ2-7, with a tentative D call TRBD2 (5 bases). This clonotype originated in a woman in her fifties or sixties with primary liver carcinoma and hepatitis B virus infection. The specimen was tumor-adjacent normal liver tissue. This chain's CDR3 is CASSMFPRRIHEQYF. As DNA, the CDR3 is TGTGCCAGCAGCATGTTCCCTCGGAGGATCCACGAGCAGTACTTC.